The 15 T cell receptor beta chains below were found in one sample sequenced in a study of blood T cell repertoires in COVID-19. TCRdb keeps only in-frame clones here, not all; method: immunoSEQ multiplex PCR. The top ten clones hold 10% to 15% of a sample with roughly 300,000 clones, 65% to 90% of them seen once. The sequencing sample was made of peripheral blood. Every receptor here comes from a human donor in a cohort sampled during active COVID-19.

This clone was picked up a small number of times. Here the CDR3 DNA reads TGTGCCTGGAGCGAGGGCCTGGGGAATCAGCCCCAGCATTTT. Its protein is CAWSEGLGNQPQHF. The chain uses TRBV30 and TRBJ1-5; D ambiguous. CDR1 and CDR2 (germline): GTSNPN, SVGIG (reference sequence). This CDR3 is built from 14 residues. V shed 3 bases and J shed 4 bases, with 13 bases lying between them.

This sequence joins TRBV4-3 and TRBJ1-2, with 12 nucleotides matching TRBD1. Germline loops: CDR1 LGHNA, CDR2 YSLEER. This CDR3 has 17 residues. The J segment lost 7 bases and the V segment lost 4 bases, leaving 13 bases of the junction unmatched. As DNA, the CDR3 is TGCGCCAGCAGCCTCGTGTGGGGACAGGGGGCCCAGGGTGGCTACACCTTC. It codes for CASSLVWGQGAQGGYTF.

This chain links TRBV6-1 with TRBJ2-3; tentatively, D is TRBD2 (6 bases). Germline CDR1 reads MNHNS; CDR2 reads SASEGT. Deletions cut 4 bases from V and 4 bases from J, with 18 bases between. CDR3 size: 16 residues. The CDR3 DNA is TGTGCCAGCAGTGCGAGGCGCGGGACGGGGGCAGATACGCAGTATTTT. Translated: CASSARRGTGADTQYF.

The chain couples TRBV29-1 to TRBJ1-1; D remains ambiguous. CDR3 length: 14 residues. Trimming took off 6 bases at V and 1 base at J, with 15 bases between the two ends. Germline V gene lookup returns CDR1 SQVTM and CDR2 ANQGSEA. The CDR3 DNA follows: TGCAGCGTCGCCACGTTTGCCGGGAACACTGAAGCTTTCTTT. Amino acid sequence: CSVATFAGNTEAFF.

The CDR3 reads CASSDPPGEEQFF. CDR3 nucleotides: TGTGCCAGCAGTGATCCCCCGGGGGAAGAGCAGTTCTTC. The chain links TRBV28 to TRBJ2-1; D perhaps matches TRBD2 (6 bases). This CDR3 spans 13 amino acids. Germline CDR1 and CDR2: MDHEN and SYDVKM. The V gene lost 5 bases and the J gene lost 10 bases, with 15 bases spanning the gap.

The CDR3 nucleotides read TGTGCCAGCAGTTACCTCCCTAGCGGGATCTACAATGAGCAGTTCTTC. Its protein is CASSYLPSGIYNEQFF. This chain connects TRBV6-6 to TRBJ2-1, with 9 positions matching TRBD2. Germline assignment: CDR1 MNHNY and CDR2 SVGAGI (reference sequence). The CDR3 spans 16 residues. The ends lost 2 bases at V and 3 bases at J; junction bases unmatched: 5.

This chain uses TRBV5-5 with TRBJ1-2, with 8 bases fitting TRBD1. V lost 3 bases and J lost 3; bases outside the gene matches: 1. CDR3 length: 13 residues. The germline gives CDR1 SGHKS, CDR2 YYEKEE (reference sequence). DNA for the CDR3: TGTGCCAGCAGCTCACAGGGGGACTATGGCTACACCTTC. This sequence encodes CASSSQGDYGYTF.

The J gene is TRBJ2-1, the V gene TRBV7-2, with D perhaps TRBD1 (6 bases). Germline V lookup: CDR1 SGHTA, CDR2 FQGNSA. V was clipped by 4 bases and J by 0 bases, with 10 bases between them. The CDR3 extends over 15 amino acids. The CDR3 region is CASSSGTLSYNEQFF. CDR3 bases: TGTGCCAGCAGCTCCGGGACACTCTCCTACAATGAGCAGTTCTTC.

The V and J genes are TRBV14 and TRBJ2-1; TRBD1 matches 7 bases. In germline, CDR1 is SGHDN, CDR2 FVKESK. The CDR3 covers 16 residues. J gave up 6 bases and V 5 bases, and 13 bases lay outside the gene matches. The CDR3 region is CASSKVQGVTFNEQFF. The CDR3, as DNA: TGTGCCAGCAGCAAGGTTCAGGGGGTTACGTTCAATGAGCAGTTCTTC.

The chain has TRBV3-1 (or the pseudogene TRBV3-2) and TRBJ2-1, with D possibly TRBD2 on 7 matching bases. Germline lookup yields CDR1 LGHDT and CDR2 YNNKEL (reference sequence). V shed 1 base and J shed 2 bases, with 15 bases lying between them. The CDR3 totals 17 residues. The CDR3 DNA follows: TGTGCCAGCAGCCAAGGGGGGCTAGCGGAGACCTACAATGAGCAGTTCTTC. Amino acid sequence: CASSQGGLAETYNEQFF.

The CDR3 protein is CASSVRAGGGTGELFF. As DNA, the CDR3 is TGTGCCAGCAGCGTAAGAGCGGGAGGCGGTACCGGGGAGCTGTTTTTT. V and J are TRBV9 and TRBJ2-2; 9 bases map to TRBD2. The CDR3 is 16 amino acids. The germline gives CDR1 SGDLS, CDR2 YYNGEE. J was trimmed by 5 bases and V by 1 base; bases with no gene match: 6. Complete variable domain (other parts from reference TRBV9 and TRBJ2-2): DSGVTQTPKHLITATGQRVTLRCSPRSGDLSVYWYQQSLDQGLQFLIQYYNGEERAKGNILERFSAQQFPDLHSELNLSSLELGDSALYFCASSVRAGGGTGELFFGEGSRLTVL.

The gene calls are TRBV29-1 and TRBJ2-7, with 11 bases identical to TRBD2. The junction had 7 bases not matched to a gene; V was cut back by 8 bases and J by 4 bases. CDR1 is SQVTM and CDR2 is ANQGSEA in the germline V gene. The CDR3 runs 13 residues. In DNA, the CDR3 is TGCAGCATGACCGGGACTAGCGGTTACGAGCAGTACTTC. It is translated as CSMTGTSGYEQYF.

This chain joins TRBV7-8 and TRBJ2-7, with D perhaps matching TRBD2 (6 bases). CDR3 length equals 16 residues. The ends were cut back, 0 bases at V and 3 bases at J, with 15 bases in the middle. Germline-derived CDR1 and CDR2 are SGHVS and FQNEAQ. The CDR3 region is CASSLASTSSYYEQYF. CDR3 in DNA: TGTGCCAGCAGCTTAGCCTCCACTAGCAGCTACTACGAGCAGTACTTC.

The rearrangement joins TRBV6-5 to TRBJ2-7; D uncertain. Germline CDR1 reads MNHEY; CDR2 reads SVGAGI. Trimming removed 2 bases at V and 4 bases at J, with 12 bases between. The CDR3 sequence is 14 residues long. CDR3 coding DNA: TGTGCCAGCAGTTACGACATAGGAAGTTACGAGCAGTACTTC. Its protein is CASSYDIGSYEQYF.

The V and J genes are TRBV14 and TRBJ1-1; D ambiguous. The germline V and J ends were trimmed by 3 bases and 3 bases, with 8 bases remaining between them. Germline values: CDR1 SGHDN, CDR2 FVKESK. CDR3 length: 13 residues. CDR3 DNA: TGTGCCAGCAGCCAGCAGGATTACACTGAAGCTTTCTTT. Its protein is CASSQQDYTEAFF.